The clone carrying this TCR beta chain showed up just once. The sample originates from a study of cytomegalovirus exposure and HLA in healthy donors. The PCR employed 60 Vbeta primers together with 13 Jbeta primers. Measured with immunoSEQ multiplex PCR; TCRdb has only the in-frame clones, and not every one. The sample carries 200,000 to 300,000 clones, around four fifths recorded once. V was pared by 6 bases and J by 6 bases, with 5 bases of the junction left unmatched. CDR1 and CDR2 (germline): SNHLY, FYNNEI. CDR3 length: 12 amino acids. The receptor was derived from a woman in her thirties or forties in good health and CMV-seropositive. The V and J genes are TRBV2 and TRBJ2-7, with 7 nucleotides matching TRBD2. The sequencing sample was made of PBMCs. CDR3 DNA: TGTGCCAGCAGGAGGGAGGGCCGCGAGCAGTACTTC. Translated: CASRREGREQYF.